This TCR beta chain stems from a study of control samples from healthy donors and cancer patients. Trimming at V came to 6 bases and at J to 5 bases, leaving 11 bases not matched to a gene. Per the germline V gene, CDR1 is SGHAT and CDR2 is FQNNGV. The CDR3 consists of 17 residues. Libraries were prepared by immunoSEQ multiplex PCR; TCRdb keeps only in-frame clonotypes and omits some of them. Its clone listing holds some 190,000 clones. Input material: blood. The origin of this receptor is a woman aged 25 to 45 in good health. The chain joins TRBV11-2 to TRBJ2-2; 11 bases fit TRBD1. DNA of the CDR3: TGTGCCAGCAGATTAAACCCCGGGACAGGGGGAACCGGGGAGCTGTTTTTT. This encodes CASRLNPGTGGTGELFF. Variable domain in full (rest from reference TRBV11-2 and TRBJ2-2): EAGVAQSPRYKIIEKRQSVAFWCNPISGHATLYWYQQILGQGPKLLIQFQNNGVVDDSQLPKDRFSAERLKGVDSTLKIQPAKLEDSAVYLCASRLNPGTGGTGELFFGEGSRLTVL.